This passage covers 18 T cell receptor beta chains from one sample sequenced in a study of identical twins. TCRdb reprocessed the 5' RACE reads with MiXCR, giving one entry per CDR3 protein. In the table there are over 200,000 distinct CDR3 sequences, 10% of which are singletons. Material for sequencing was memory T cells sorted from blood. Receptors originate from a man over 45 in good health.

This clonotype has at least ten counts. The rearrangement joins TRBV5-1 to TRBJ2-1; D might be TRBD1 (5 bases). CDR3 length equals 18 residues. CDR1 is SGHRS and CDR2 is YFSETQ in the germline V gene. Trimming removed 4 bases from V and 7 bases from J, with 27 bases in between. The CDR3 loop reads CASSDSQTPRQAGNEQFF. DNA of the CDR3: TGCGCCAGCAGCGATTCACAGACACCCAGACAAGCAGGGAATGAGCAGTTCTTC.

This clonotype was seen ten or more times. The V and J genes are TRBV30 and TRBJ1-4; no firm D call. The CDR3 is 13 residues long. CDR1 is GTSNPN and CDR2 is SVGIG in the germline V gene (reference sequence). Trimming cost V 5 bases and J 5 bases, with 12 bases left between them. The CDR3 loop reads CAWGRQLNEKLFF. The CDR3 bases are TGTGCCTGGGGGAGGCAGCTAAATGAAAAACTGTTTTTT.

This clonotype has a handful of counts. The chain links TRBV2 to TRBJ1-5; maybe TRBD1 (5 bases). The length of the CDR3 is 14 residues. From germline, CDR1 is SNHLY and CDR2 FYNNEI. V was trimmed by 3 bases and J by 3 bases, leaving 9 bases between them. CDR3 nucleotide sequence: TGTGCCAGCAGTGAGGGGGACGACAATCAGCCCCAGCATTTT. This gives the protein CASSEGDDNQPQHF.

In this sample, this clonotype turned up many times. V is TRBV6-1 and J is TRBJ2-1, with 11 bases lining up with TRBD2. Germline V lookup: CDR1 MNHNS, CDR2 SASEGT. This CDR3 is built from 16 residues. V lost 5 bases, J lost 7 bases, and 10 bases stayed unmatched. CDR3 residues: CASSPFSGRAQNEQFF. CDR3 coding DNA: TGTGCCAGCAGTCCTTTTAGCGGGAGGGCCCAGAATGAGCAGTTCTTC.

This clonotype was seen a handful of times. The chain employs TRBV7-2 and TRBJ2-2, with a weak D call TRBD2 (5 bases). V lost 5 bases and J 5 bases, leaving 12 bases between the germline ends. The germline V gene has CDR1 SGHTA and CDR2 FQGNSA. This CDR3 region has 14 residues. This CDR3 is CASSGVVATGELFF. In nucleotides, the CDR3 is TGTGCCAGCAGCGGGGTGGTAGCGACCGGGGAGCTGTTTTTT.

This clonotype was seen only a few times. V gene TRBV6-5 combines with J gene TRBJ1-5, with a tentative D call TRBD1 (5 bases). This CDR3 has 17 residues. Looked up from germline, CDR1 is MNHEY and CDR2 is SVGAGI. The V end was cut by 0 bases, the J end by 0 bases, with 12 bases between. The CDR3 reads CASSYSTRGYSNQPQHF. The CDR3 DNA sequence: TGTGCCAGCAGTTACTCGACGAGGGGTTATAGCAATCAGCCCCAGCATTTT.

This clonotype was detected only once. The chain carries TRBV6-1 and TRBJ2-2, with D unresolved. The germline gives CDR1 MNHNS, CDR2 SASEGT. The CDR3 is 12 residues long. The ends were cut back, 7 bases at V and 6 bases at J, with 9 bases in the middle. CDR3 sequence (DNA): TGTGCCAGCACCGAGGCCCCCGGGGAGCTGTTTTTT. Residues: CASTEAPGELFF.

This clonotype was counted a few times. V gene TRBV2 combines with J gene TRBJ2-1; 7 nucleotides agree with TRBD1. CDR3 length equals 14 residues. V shed 5 bases, J shed 4 bases, and the junction held 5 bases outside the gene matches. CDR1 is SNHLY, CDR2 FYNNEI, per germline. This CDR3 is CASSPDRSYNEQFF. The CDR3 region has the DNA TGTGCCAGCAGTCCGGACAGGTCGTACAATGAGCAGTTCTTC.

This clonotype was seen a handful of times. The chain uses TRBV5-1 and TRBJ2-7, with 11 bases fitting TRBD1. CDR1 is SGHRS, CDR2 YFSETQ, per germline. Trimming at V came to 5 bases and at J to 2 bases, leaving 6 bases not matched to a gene. CDR3 length: 15 amino acids. The CDR3 reads CASRSRDRGTYEQYF. The CDR3, as DNA: TGCGCCAGCAGATCTCGGGACAGGGGGACCTACGAGCAGTACTTC. Variable domain in full (rest from reference TRBV5-1 and TRBJ2-7): KAGVTQTPRYLIKTRGQQVTLSCSPISGHRSVSWYQQTPGQGLQFLFEYFSETQRNKGNFPGRFSGRQFSNSRSEMNVSTLELGDSALYLCASRSRDRGTYEQYFGPGTRLTVT.

V gene TRBV28 combines with J gene TRBJ2-7; the D call may be TRBD1 or TRBD2 (6 bases each). CDR3 size: 13 residues. Per germline, CDR1 MDHEN and CDR2 SYDVKM. The ends were cut back, 3 bases at V and 4 bases at J, with 10 bases in the middle. In DNA form, the CDR3 reads TGTGCCAGCAGTTTTACAGGGAGGTACGAGCAGTACTTC. Translated: CASSFTGRYEQYF.

This chain links TRBV10-3 with TRBJ1-1; a possible D gene is TRBD1 (5 bases). There are 15 residues in the CDR3. Trimming removed 3 bases from V and 1 base from J, with 12 bases in between. Germline loops: CDR1 ENHRY, CDR2 SYGVKD. CDR3 residues: CAISEAGRRNTEAFF. The CDR3 coding sequence is TGTGCCATCAGTGAAGCAGGGAGGCGGAACACTGAAGCTTTCTTT.

This clonotype appeared many times. The J gene is TRBJ1-1, the V gene TRBV6-1; 7 positions match TRBD1. The junction had 6 bases not matched to a gene; V was cut back by 5 bases and J by 3 bases. The CDR3 is 14 amino acids. CDR1 is MNHNS, CDR2 SASEGT, per germline. The CDR3 sequence: CASSLTGHDTEAFF. The CDR3 nucleotides read TGTGCCAGCAGTCTGACAGGGCATGACACTGAAGCTTTCTTT.

The sample holds many counts of this clonotype. CDR3 bases: TGTGCCACCAGTGACCCCGGGACTAGCGGGGTCAATGAGCAGTTCTTC. Translation gives CATSDPGTSGVNEQFF. The chain has TRBV24-1 and TRBJ2-1; 13 bases are shared with TRBD2. Germline V lookup: CDR1 KGHDR, CDR2 SFDVKD. The junction had 5 bases not matched to a gene; V was cut back by 4 bases and J by 6 bases. The CDR3 contains 16 residues.

The V gene is TRBV4-1, the J gene TRBJ2-5; TRBD2 agrees at 9 bases. CDR1 is MGHRA, CDR2 YSYEKL, per germline. J gave up 1 base and V 5 bases, and 2 bases lay outside the gene matches. The CDR3 contains 14 residues. CDR3 region: CASSISGGQETQYF. The CDR3 DNA reads as TGCGCCAGCAGCATTAGCGGGGGCCAAGAGACCCAGTACTTC.

The chain carries TRBV20-1 and TRBJ1-5; tentative D call: TRBD1 (6 bases). Trimming took 2 bases from V and 0 from J, leaving 17 bases between them. The CDR3 spans 17 residues. Germline values: CDR1 DFQATT, CDR2 SNEGSKA (reference sequence). CDR3 coding DNA: TGCAGTGCTAGACTAGCTGGGGGCGGTTATAGCAATCAGCCCCAGCATTTT. Translation gives CSARLAGGGYSNQPQHF.

This clonotype has only a few counts. This sequence joins TRBV19 and TRBJ1-4; 7 bases are shared with TRBD1. This CDR3 region has 13 residues. The junction had 3 bases not matched to a gene; V was cut back by 8 bases and J by 3 bases. Germline CDR1 is LNHDA and CDR2 is SQIVND (reference sequence). The CDR3 reads CASLQGPNEKLFF. The CDR3 DNA sequence: TGTGCCAGTCTACAGGGGCCTAATGAAAAACTGTTTTTT.

V usage is TRBV28 and J usage is TRBJ1-4; D not resolved. The V gene's germline CDR1 is MDHEN and CDR2 SYDVKM. V lost 3 bases and J lost 0, with 8 bases in between. CDR3 length: 15 amino acids. The CDR3 bases are TGTGCCAGCAGTTTTTCGGATGCAACTAATGAAAAACTGTTTTTT. This encodes CASSFSDATNEKLFF.

This clonotype was seen repeatedly, ten times or more. The chain couples TRBV10-3 to TRBJ2-1; TRBD2 matches 12 bases. The ends lost 6 bases at V and 4 bases at J; junction bases unmatched: 16. Germline CDR1 and CDR2: ENHRY and SYGVKD. This CDR3 region has 19 residues. As DNA, the CDR3 is TGTGCCATCAGCCCCCTTTCTTCTAGCGGGGGGGCAGGATACAATGAGCAGTTCTTC. Translating it yields CAISPLSSSGGAGYNEQFF.